One and the same sample provided the 10 T cell receptor beta chains below, sequenced in a study of blood T cells in healthy people across ages. Primed by a sample-barcoded 5' primer and a J-beta primer mix, a second PCR proceeded for about 7 to 11 cycles. TCRdb analysed the 5' RACE reads with MiXCR anew, one entry per CDR3 protein. The sample has 700,000 to 950,000 distinct CDR3 sequences, 40% to 45% seen once. Sequenced material: blood. The receptors come from a woman between 55 and 75 years old in good health.

V usage is TRBV7-9 and J usage is TRBJ1-4; D is undetermined. Trimming stripped 7 bases from V and 0 bases from J, with 9 bases between. In germline, CDR1 is SEHNR, CDR2 FQNEAQ (reference sequence). This CDR3 is built from 14 residues. CDR3 DNA: TGTGCCAGCACCGACGGTGCAACTAATGAAAAACTGTTTTTT. As protein: CASTDGATNEKLFF. The full variable domain, completed using reference TRBV7-9 and TRBJ1-4, is DTGVSQNPRHKITKRGQNVTFRCDPISEHNRLYWYRQTLGQGPEFLTYFQNEAQLEKSRLLSDRFSAERPKGSFSTLEIQRTEQGDSAMYLCASTDGATNEKLFFGSGTQLSVL.

The chain carries TRBV6-6 and TRBJ2-1; 7 nucleotides agree with TRBD2. Unmatched junction bases numbered 6, after V lost 0 bases and J lost 7 bases. The germline V gene encodes CDR1 MNHNY and CDR2 SVGAGI (reference sequence). The length of the CDR3 is 15 residues. The CDR3, as DNA: TGTGCCAGCAGTTACTCGCGGGAGCTAGCTAATGAGCAGTTCTTC. Its translation is CASSYSRELANEQFF.

This chain links TRBV6-5 with TRBJ2-7; D is unclear. The CDR3 contains 11 residues. Trimming removed 5 bases from V and 4 bases from J, with 6 bases in between. The germline V gene has CDR1 MNHEY and CDR2 SVGAGI. CDR3 DNA sequence: TGTGCCAGCAGTCAAAATTACGAGCAGTACTTC. Amino acids: CASSQNYEQYF.

CDR3 in DNA: TGTGCCAGCAGCCCAGTGGCGGGTACCTACGAGCAGTACTTC. Protein sequence: CASSPVAGTYEQYF. The chain links TRBV7-2 to TRBJ2-7, with a tentative D call TRBD2 (5 bases). The germline V and J ends were trimmed by 5 bases and 2 bases, with 13 bases remaining between them. This CDR3 comprises 14 residues. CDR1 and CDR2 (germline): SGHTA, FQGNSA.

This clonotype showed up just once. A single base separates this from a much larger clone, so it may be a read error. The rearrangement links TRBV29-1 to TRBJ1-1; D is unclear. CDR1 SQVTM and CDR2 ANQGSEA come from the germline V gene. Trimming cost V 2 bases and J 3 bases, with 4 bases left between them. The CDR3 runs to 11 residues. CDR3: CSVERDTEAFF. The DNA of the CDR3 is TGCAGCGTTGAACGGGACACTGAAGCTTTCTTT.

There are many counts of this clonotype. The rearrangement links TRBV7-2 to TRBJ2-5; D unclear. The CDR3 contains 14 residues. Germline CDR1 SGHTA, CDR2 FQGNSA. V was clipped by 5 bases and J by 3 bases, with 13 bases between them. The CDR3 DNA reads as TGTGCCAGCAGCCCACTGGGTATTAAAGAGACCCAGTACTTC. This translates into CASSPLGIKETQYF.

This clonotype was counted many times. The J gene is TRBJ2-1, the V gene TRBV7-3, with a weak D call TRBD1 (6 bases). CDR3 length: 13 residues. V was trimmed by 5 bases and J by 5 bases, leaving 10 bases between them. Germline V CDR1 and CDR2: SGHTA, FQGTGA. CDR3 sequence (DNA): TGTGCCAGCAGCCTTCGACAGGACAATGAGCAGTTCTTC. Its translation: CASSLRQDNEQFF.

The V gene is TRBV5-5, the J gene TRBJ1-4; D remains unclear. The CDR3 is 14 residues long. Trimming stripped 4 bases from V and 4 bases from J, with 11 bases between. Germline V CDR1 and CDR2: SGHKS, YYEKEE (reference sequence). DNA of the CDR3: TGTGCCAGCAGCCAACCTACAGTTAATGAAAAACTGTTTTTT. The encoded protein is CASSQPTVNEKLFF.

The rearrangement uses TRBV7-3 and TRBJ2-1; 7 bases are shared with TRBD2. J lost 7 bases, V lost 4 bases, and 10 bases had no gene match. From germline, CDR1 is SGHTA and CDR2 FQGTGA. The CDR3 totals 15 residues. The CDR3 sequence: CASSYSGGEGNEQFF. CDR3 DNA: TGTGCCAGCAGCTATTCGGGCGGGGAGGGAAATGAGCAGTTCTTC.

This clonotype came up many times. V is TRBV5-1 and J is TRBJ2-5; 7 bases fit TRBD2. The J segment lost 0 bases and the V segment lost 3 bases, leaving 5 bases of the junction unmatched. Germline CDR1 and CDR2: SGHRS and YFSETQ. There are 15 residues in the CDR3. CDR3 nucleotides: TGCGCCAGCAGCTCCAGCGGGGTGAACCAAGAGACCCAGTACTTC. Translation gives CASSSSGVNQETQYF.